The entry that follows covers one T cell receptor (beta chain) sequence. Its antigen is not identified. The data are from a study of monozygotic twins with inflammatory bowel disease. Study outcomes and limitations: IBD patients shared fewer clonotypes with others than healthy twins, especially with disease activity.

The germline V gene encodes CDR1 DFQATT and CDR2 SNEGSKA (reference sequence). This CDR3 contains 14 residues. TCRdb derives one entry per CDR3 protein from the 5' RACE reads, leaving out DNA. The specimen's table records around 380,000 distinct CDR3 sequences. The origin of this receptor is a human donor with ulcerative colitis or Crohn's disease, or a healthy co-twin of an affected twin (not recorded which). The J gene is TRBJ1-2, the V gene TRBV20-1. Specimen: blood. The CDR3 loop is CSARQLAGSYGYTF.